Listed below are T cell receptor beta chains from one sample, sequenced in a study of T cells expressing NK-cell markers. Reanalyzing the 5' RACE reads, TCRdb keeps one entry per CDR3 protein, without DNA. The sample has roughly 180,000 distinct CDR3 sequences; the top ten hold around 18%. The sequencing sample was made of blood T cells: a sorted CD56 or NKG2C T cell subset, CD4+ or CD8+ T cells, or bulk PBMC T cells (not recorded which). The receptors were sampled from a woman between 18 and 69 years old in good health. CDR3s include the opening cysteine and the closing phenylalanine or tryptophan. Fields, in order: CDR3 length, V gene, J gene, CDR3 protein.

15	TRBV20-1	TRBJ2-1	CSARPGTSAYNEQFF
16	TRBV12-5	TRBJ1-1	CASGLVPRQWNTEAFF
15	TRBV6-4	TRBJ2-3	CASSQEIAGVHTQYF
12	TRBV7-9	TRBJ2-2	CASSRTSGELFF
15	TRBV10-2	TRBJ2-5	CASSDSGTPQETQYF
13	TRBV18	TRBJ2-1	CASSPIGGNEQFF
15	TRBV25-1	TRBJ1-5	CASSAGAVSNQPQHF
16	TRBV28	TRBJ1-5	CASSVYTGARNQPQHF
13	TRBV5-1	TRBJ2-1	CASSLRQGYEQFF
16	TRBV12-3/TRBV12-4	TRBJ1-3	CASIPGDRVSGNTIYF
15	TRBV5-1	TRBJ2-7	CASSPSGTGAYEQYF
12	TRBV7-3	TRBJ2-1	CASSTGSGEQFF
13	TRBV12-5	TRBJ2-7	CASGLGGSYEQYF
15	TRBV20-1	TRBJ2-3	CSASQAVSGTDTQYF
11	TRBV2	TRBJ2-1	CASRRAVEQFF
14	TRBV5-1	TRBJ2-4	CASSSGTVKNIQYF
14	TRBV7-3	TRBJ2-5	CASSLFGSQETQYF
16	TRBV5-1	TRBJ2-3	CASSLELAGGTDTQYF